This T cell receptor beta chain was obtained from a study of response to subunit inactivated influenza vaccine. Whole-study findings and limits: Authors suggested that a seasonal influenza vaccination recruits few new T cells each time.

V was shortened by 0 bases and J by 5 bases, with 8 bases between the two germline ends. CDR1 and CDR2 from the germline V gene are SGHTA and FQGNSA. The CDR3 has 14 residues. For this clonotype: What it binds is not known.

TCRdb redid the calling of the RT-PCR reads with MiXCR, one entry per CDR3 protein. The table shows around 580,000 distinct CDR3 sequences, with 12% occurring only once. The TCR sequence derives from a man aged 50 to 59 who received an inactivated influenza vaccine. The sample was PBMCs from blood, taken on the day of vaccination. The chain joins TRBV7-2 to TRBJ2-1; no reliable D call. CDR3 residues: CASSLAAADNEQFF. For the CDR3, the DNA is TGTGCCAGCAGCTTAGCGGCGGCAGACAATGAGCAGTTCTTC.